A selection of T cell receptor beta chains follows, all from one sample in a study of blood T cell repertoires in COVID-19. Profiled with immunoSEQ multiplex PCR; TCRdb holds only in-frame clones, not every one. The sample has roughly 250,000 clones, more than 75% seen once; the top ten hold roughly 2%. What was sequenced was PBMCs or T cells enriched from blood (not recorded which). The receptors derive from a woman in her fifties or sixties who had recovered from COVID-19. The CDR3 runs from the conserved cysteine through the conserved F or W. The order of the fields is D gene, clone size, V gene, J gene, CDR3 protein, CDR3 DNA. D genes are given only for firm matches. Rows give clone size only sometimes, using once, few, many, or a class for an expanded clone.

TRBD1	NA	TRBV11-3	TRBJ2-1	CASSSPGTGGYNEQFF	TGTGCCAGCAGCTCCCCCGGGACAGGTGGGTACAATGAGCAGTTCTTC
TRBD1	NA	TRBV25-1	TRBJ2-1	CASTRWDRYNSEQFF	TGTGCCAGCACCAGGTGGGACAGATACAATTCTGAGCAGTTCTTC
NA	NA	TRBV12-3/TRBV12-4	TRBJ2-3	CASTWLVTDTQYF	TGTGCCAGCACCTGGCTAGTAACAGATACGCAGTATTTT
TRBD2	NA	TRBV3-1/TRBV3-2	TRBJ2-7	CASSLGLVNYEQYF	TGTGCCAGCAGCCTGGGACTAGTAAATTACGAGCAGTACTTC
TRBD1	NA	TRBV6-6	TRBJ1-5	CPSSRDRGSNQPQHF	TGTCCCAGCAGTCGAGACAGGGGAAGCAATCAGCCCCAGCATTTT
TRBD1	NA	TRBV25-1	TRBJ1-2	CASSEWTGRKDNYGYTF	TGTGCCAGCAGTGAATGGACAGGGCGGAAGGATAACTATGGCTACACCTTC
TRBD1	NA	TRBV27	TRBJ1-1	CASSLLGQRLGTEAFF	TGTGCCAGCAGTTTACTGGGACAGCGGTTGGGCACTGAAGCTTTCTTT
NA	NA	TRBV9	TRBJ1-4	CASSGSMGDEKLFF	TGTGCCAGCAGCGGTTCCATGGGAGATGAAAAACTGTTTTTT
NA	NA	TRBV9	TRBJ1-2	CASSVVEGASLYGYTF	TGTGCCAGCAGCGTAGTCGAAGGGGCCAGCCTCTATGGCTACACCTTC
NA	few	TRBV18	TRBJ2-7	CASSFTEYEQYF	TGTGCCAGCTCATTTACAGAGTACGAGCAGTACTTC
NA	few	TRBV7-2	TRBJ2-7	CASSLGGQNYEQYF	TGTGCCAGCAGCTTAGGAGGACAGAACTACGAGCAGTACTTC
TRBD1	NA	TRBV9	TRBJ2-6	CASSARQGVTGANVLTF	TGTGCCAGCAGCGCCCGACAGGGGGTAACTGGGGCCAACGTCCTGACTTTC
NA	NA	TRBV5-6	TRBJ2-1	CASSLTLGAMSSYNEQFF	TGTGCCAGCAGCTTGACCCTCGGAGCGATGAGCTCCTACAATGAGCAGTTCTTC
NA	once	TRBV2	TRBJ1-3	CASRVDSSGNTIYF	TGTGCCAGCAGGGTCGACAGCTCTGGAAACACCATATATTTT
TRBD1	NA	TRBV28	TRBJ1-1	CASRIPGQENTEAFF	TGTGCCAGCAGGATACCGGGACAGGAGAACACTGAAGCTTTCTTT
NA	NA	TRBV7-9	TRBJ2-7	CASSFAGAREQYF	TGTGCCAGCAGCTTCGCAGGGGCAAGGGAGCAGTACTTC
NA	NA	TRBV10-3	TRBJ1-1	CAISESAGALYTEAFF	TGTGCCATCAGTGAGTCGGCAGGGGCTCTATACACTGAAGCTTTCTTT
NA	NA	TRBV2	TRBJ1-2	CASSDYAGDYGYTF	TGTGCCAGCAGTGATTATGCGGGGGACTATGGCTACACCTTC
TRBD1	NA	TRBV9	TRBJ1-2	CASSVAPTGILGYTF	TGTGCCAGCAGCGTAGCCCCGACAGGGATCCTTGGCTACACCTTC
NA	NA	TRBV4-1	TRBJ1-5	CASSQVGQRSNQPQHF	TGCGCCAGCAGCCAAGTTGGACAGCGTAGCAATCAGCCCCAGCATTTT
NA	NA	TRBV7-2	TRBJ2-7	CASSPPGVVGLYEQYF	TGTGCCAGCAGCCCTCCGGGGGTCGTGGGGCTTTACGAGCAGTACTTC
NA	NA	TRBV6-5	TRBJ2-7	CASSYSGQREQYF	TGTGCCAGCAGTTACTCGGGCCAACGCGAGCAGTACTTC
NA	NA	TRBV4-3	TRBJ2-7	CASSQNRAAGREQYF	TGCGCCAGCAGCCAAAACAGGGCCGCAGGGCGGGAGCAGTACTTC
TRBD1	NA	TRBV24-1	TRBJ1-4	CATSDSGQGDEKLFF	TGTGCCACCAGTGACTCGGGACAGGGGGATGAAAAACTGTTTTTT
NA	NA	TRBV12-3/TRBV12-4	TRBJ1-2	CASSPRSDYGYTF	TGTGCCAGCAGTCCGCGCTCGGACTATGGCTACACCTTC
TRBD1	NA	TRBV18	TRBJ1-1	CASSVNRGRMNTEAFF	TGTGCCAGCTCAGTCAACAGGGGGCGAATGAACACTGAAGCTTTCTTT
TRBD2	few	TRBV13	TRBJ2-3	CASSWGTSGRRSTDTQYF	TGTGCCAGCAGCTGGGGGACTAGCGGGAGGAGGAGCACAGATACGCAGTATTTT
NA	NA	TRBV5-1	TRBJ1-1	CASSLDRVDTEAFF	TGCGCCAGCAGCTTGGACAGGGTGGACACTGAAGCTTTCTTT
TRBD1	few	TRBV6-2/TRBV6-3	TRBJ1-5	CASSLTGGTQPQHF	TGTGCCAGCAGTTTGACAGGGGGCACTCAGCCCCAGCATTTT
NA	NA	TRBV9	TRBJ1-1	CASSVASDVTEAFF	TGTGCCAGCAGCGTAGCTTCAGATGTGACTGAAGCTTTCTTT
TRBD1	NA	TRBV10-3	TRBJ2-7	CAISPGQSYEQYF	TGTGCCATCAGTCCGGGACAGAGCTACGAGCAGTACTTC
NA	NA	TRBV5-1	TRBJ2-5	CASSSASGETQYF	TGCGCCAGCAGCTCCGCGTCGGGGGAGACCCAGTACTTC
NA	NA	TRBV5-1	TRBJ2-2	CASNDPRTANTGELFF	TGCGCCAGCAACGACCCCCGGACAGCGAACACCGGGGAGCTGTTTTTT
NA	few	TRBV29-1	TRBJ1-2	CSALSGNYGYTF	TGCAGCGCCCTATCAGGCAACTATGGCTACACCTTC
NA	NA	TRBV30	TRBJ1-6	CASAGDNVSPLHF	TGTGCTTCCGCAGGGGATAATGTTTCACCCCTCCACTTT
TRBD1	NA	TRBV27	TRBJ2-2	CASRLQGAGELFF	TGTGCCAGCAGATTACAGGGGGCCGGGGAGCTGTTTTTT
NA	NA	TRBV9	TRBJ1-2	CASSVAGAGPPYGYTF	TGTGCCAGCAGCGTAGCTGGGGCAGGACCCCCCTATGGCTACACCTTC
NA	few	TRBV7-9	TRBJ1-1	CASSLDTENTEAFF	TGTGCCAGCAGCTTAGATACAGAAAACACTGAAGCTTTCTTT
TRBD2	NA	TRBV5-1	TRBJ2-3	CASRGTSGRTDTQYF	TGCGCCAGCAGGGGGACTAGCGGTAGAACAGATACGCAGTATTTT
NA	NA	TRBV7-9	TRBJ2-1	CASSSQGFEQFF	TGTGCCAGCAGCTCCCAGGGATTTGAGCAGTTCTTC
NA	NA	TRBV2	TRBJ2-1	CASSLQQGFTNEQFF	TGTGCCAGCAGTCTCCAACAGGGATTTACCAATGAGCAGTTCTTC
NA	once	TRBV5-5	TRBJ1-2	CASSLGGAYGYTF	TGTGCCAGCAGCTTGGGGGGCGCCTATGGCTACACCTTC
NA	once	TRBV6-4	TRBJ2-2	CASSVGGRTGELFF	TGTGCCAGCAGTGTGGGGGGTCGGACCGGGGAGCTGTTTTTT
NA	NA	TRBV7-2	TRBJ1-6	CASSVGGGSSYNSPLHF	TGTGCCAGCAGCGTAGGCGGGGGCAGCTCCTATAATTCACCCCTCCACTTT